Each of the 9 T cell receptor beta chains below was sequenced from the same sample in a study of T cell responses to AZD1222 COVID-19 vaccine. Method: immunoSEQ multiplex PCR; TCRdb's copy keeps in-frame clones and lacks some. Seen here are about 140,000 clones, over 90% observed once, and the top ten hold 1.6%. This specimen consisted of peripheral blood, obtained on day 0 of AZD1222 vaccination. Receptors originate from an adult in good health.

The count of this clone is one. J is TRBJ1-6 and V is TRBV6-4; D ambiguous. Germline lookup yields CDR1 MRHNA and CDR2 SNTAGT. V shed 0 bases and J shed 7 bases, with 10 bases lying between them. This CDR3 contains 15 residues. In DNA, the CDR3 is TGTGCCAGCAGTGACTCGGTGGTGCCGAATTCACCCCTCCACTTT. Its translation: CASSDSVVPNSPLHF.

This chain links TRBV30 with TRBJ1-5, with TRBD1 identical over 11 bases. This CDR3 contains 17 residues. V shed 0 bases, J shed 7 bases, and the junction held 11 bases outside the gene matches. Germline V CDR1 and CDR2: GTSNPN, SVGIG (reference sequence). CDR3 sequence (DNA): TGTGCCTGGAGTGTATCCGGACAGGGGGCCTTCGGGCAGCCCCAGCATTTT. Its protein is CAWSVSGQGAFGQPQHF.

About this clone: Mismatch with germline at one junction end may stem from a read error. The chain recombines TRBV3-1 (or the pseudogene TRBV3-2) with TRBJ2-7; 9 nucleotides align to TRBD2. The length of the CDR3 is 14 residues. The germline V gene has CDR1 LGHDT and CDR2 YNNKEL (reference sequence). Written as DNA, the CDR3 is TGTGCCAGCAGCCAAGATACTAGCGGGCTGATAAATTTCTTC. This translates into CASSQDTSGLINFF.

The V call is TRBV7-3, the J call TRBJ1-2; D ambiguous. CDR3 length: 13 amino acids. The V end was cut by 1 base, the J end by 3 bases, with 6 bases between. The V gene's germline CDR1 is SGHTA and CDR2 FQGTGA. CDR3 in amino acids: CASSLIGDYGYTF. In DNA form, the CDR3 reads TGTGCCAGCAGCTTAATCGGGGACTATGGCTACACCTTC.

The chain employs TRBV27 and TRBJ2-3, with D perhaps TRBD2 (5 bases). Germline V CDR1 and CDR2: MNHEY, SMNVEV (reference sequence). The CDR3 covers 17 residues. V lost 1 base and J lost 2, with 16 bases in between. In nucleotides, the CDR3 is TGTGCCAGCAGTTTATTACGGTTAGCGAGAACCACAGATACGCAGTATTTT. Its protein is CASSLLRLARTTDTQYF.

This rearrangement joins TRBV27 to TRBJ1-6; D perhaps matches TRBD1 (6 bases). V lost 7 bases, J lost 6 bases, and 22 bases lay in between. This CDR3 contains 17 residues. Germline values: CDR1 MNHEY, CDR2 SMNVEV (reference sequence). Written as DNA, the CDR3 is TGTGCCAGCACCCCCCGGGTGGGGGACATTTTTAATTCACCCCTCCACTTT. Protein product: CASTPRVGDIFNSPLHF.

The chain couples TRBV5-8 to TRBJ1-5; D is ambiguous. CDR3 length: 13 residues. V lost 4 bases, J lost 2 bases, and 7 bases lay in between. Germline V gene sequence: CDR1 SGHTS, CDR2 YDEGEE. Here the CDR3 reads CASSGGGNQPQHF. Here the CDR3 DNA reads TGTGCCAGCAGCGGCGGTGGCAATCAGCCCCAGCATTTT.

The rearrangement joins TRBV7-3 to TRBJ2-2; perhaps TRBD1 as D (5 bases). V shed 8 bases and J shed 5 bases, with 12 bases lying between them. CDR3 size: 13 residues. Germline loops: CDR1 SGHTA, CDR2 FQGTGA. As DNA, the CDR3 is TGTGCCAGCGGCAGGGTGGGGACCGGGGAGCTGTTTTTT. This sequence encodes CASGRVGTGELFF.

The chain joins TRBV29-1 to TRBJ2-3; D assignment may be TRBD1 or TRBD2 (5 bases each). This CDR3 has 16 amino acids. The V gene's germline CDR1 is SQVTM and CDR2 ANQGSEA. Trimming shortened V by 6 bases and J by 1 base, and 20 bases separated the two germline ends. CDR3 region: CSVGAYRGPRTDTQYF. CDR3 DNA: TGCAGCGTCGGGGCCTACAGAGGGCCCCGCACAGATACGCAGTATTTT.